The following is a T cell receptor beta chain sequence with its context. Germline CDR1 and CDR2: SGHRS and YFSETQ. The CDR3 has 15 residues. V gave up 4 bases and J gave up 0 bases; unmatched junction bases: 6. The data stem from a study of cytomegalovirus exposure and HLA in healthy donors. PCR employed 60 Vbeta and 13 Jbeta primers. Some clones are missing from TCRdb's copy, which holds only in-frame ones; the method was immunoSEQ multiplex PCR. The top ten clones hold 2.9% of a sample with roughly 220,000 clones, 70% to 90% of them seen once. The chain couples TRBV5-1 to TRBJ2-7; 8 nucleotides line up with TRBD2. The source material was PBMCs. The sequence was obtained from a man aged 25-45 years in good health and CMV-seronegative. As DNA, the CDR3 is TGCGCCAGCAGCCGGACCGGGACTAGCTCCTACGAGCAGTACTTC. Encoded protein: CASSRTGTSSYEQYF. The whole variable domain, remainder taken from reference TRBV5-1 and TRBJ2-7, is KAGVTQTPRYLIKTRGQQVTLSCSPISGHRSVSWYQQTPGQGLQFLFEYFSETQRNKGNFPGRFSGRQFSNSRSEMNVSTLELGDSALYLCASSRTGTSSYEQYFGPGTRLTVT.